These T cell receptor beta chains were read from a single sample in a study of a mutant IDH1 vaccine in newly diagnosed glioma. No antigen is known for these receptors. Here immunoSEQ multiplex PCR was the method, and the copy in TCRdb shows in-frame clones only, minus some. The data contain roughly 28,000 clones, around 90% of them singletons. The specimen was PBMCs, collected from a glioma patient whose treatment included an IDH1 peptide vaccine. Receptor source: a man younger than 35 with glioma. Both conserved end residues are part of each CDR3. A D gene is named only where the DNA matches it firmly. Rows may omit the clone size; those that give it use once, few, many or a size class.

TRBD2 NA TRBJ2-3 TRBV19 TGTGCCAGTAGTGCCGGACTAGCGGGGAGCACAGATACGCAGTATTTT CASSAGLAGSTDTQYF
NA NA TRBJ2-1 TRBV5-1 TGCGCCAGCAGCTTGTCCGGTAATGAGCAGTTCTTC CASSLSGNEQFF
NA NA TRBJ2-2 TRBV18 TGTGCCAGCTCACCCGACGGAAGGGGTTCGAACACCGGGGAGCTGTTTTTT CASSPDGRGSNTGELFF
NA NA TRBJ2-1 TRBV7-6 TGTGCCAGCTCGCCGACTCCTAAACTCTACAGTGAGCAGTTCTTC CASSPTPKLYSEQFF
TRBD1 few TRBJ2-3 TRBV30 TGTGCCTGGAGTGTCAGGACCCGTGACAGGGGGCGAGGAGATACGCAGTATTTT CAWSVRTRDRGRGDTQYF
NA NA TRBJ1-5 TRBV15 TGTGCCACCAGCAGAGATACCCAGCCCCAGCATTTT CATSRDTQPQHF
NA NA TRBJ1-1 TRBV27 TGTGCCAGCAGTTTCCGCGCGGGCGCGGAAGCTTTCTTT CASSFRAGAEAFF
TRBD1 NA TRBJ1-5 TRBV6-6 TGTGCCAGCAGTCCAGGGGGCCCCCAGCCCCAGCATTTT CASSPGGPQPQHF
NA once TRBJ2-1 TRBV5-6 TGTGCCAGCAGCTTGGAGTCACGAGGACATGAGCAGTTCTTC CASSLESRGHEQFF
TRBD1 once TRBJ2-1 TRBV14 TGTGCCAGCACCCATCGCCCGGGACAGGGGCGCAATGAGCAGTTCTTC CASTHRPGQGRNEQFF
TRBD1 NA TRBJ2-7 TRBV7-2 TGTGCCAGCAGCTTAGGCGGACAGGGGGTCTACGAGCAGTACTTC CASSLGGQGVYEQYF
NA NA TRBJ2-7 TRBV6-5 TGTGCCAGCAGTTACTCGGTAGGGACCCAGAGGAGCGAGCAGTACTTC CASSYSVGTQRSEQYF
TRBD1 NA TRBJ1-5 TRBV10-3 TGTGCCATCAGTGAGGACAGGGGCATCCTACATTTT CAISEDRGILHF
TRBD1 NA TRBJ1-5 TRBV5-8 TGTGCCAGCAGCCGGGACAGGGCCAATCAGCCCCAGCATTTT CASSRDRANQPQHF
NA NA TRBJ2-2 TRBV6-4 TGTGCCAGCAGTGCAGGGAACACCGGGGAGCTGTTTTTT CASSAGNTGELFF
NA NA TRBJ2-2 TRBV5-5 TGTGCCAGCAGCCCGGGGCCGAACACCGGGGAGCTGTTTTTT CASSPGPNTGELFF
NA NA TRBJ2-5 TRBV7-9 TGTGCCAGCAGCAACGAGGGAGGGGGACCCCAAGAGACCCAGTACTTC CASSNEGGGPQETQYF
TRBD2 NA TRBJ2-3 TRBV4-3 TGCGCCAGCAGCCAAGAACCGCGGACTAGCGGGAGGGCCGTCGGCACAGATACGCAGTATTTT CASSQEPRTSGRAVGTDTQYF
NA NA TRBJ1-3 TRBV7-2 TGTGCCAGCAGCTCACAAAGAAACACCATATATTTT CASSSQRNTIYF
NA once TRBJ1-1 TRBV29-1 TGCAGCGTTGGGATGGGCCAGAACACTGAAGCTTTCTTT CSVGMGQNTEAFF
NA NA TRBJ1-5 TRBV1 TGCACCAGCAGCCAAGTCTTGGGGGCTAGGAATCAGCCCCAGCATTTT CTSSQVLGARNQPQHF
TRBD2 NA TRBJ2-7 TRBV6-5 TGTGCCAGCAGTTACTCGGGGCTAGCGGGCGTATACGAGCAGTACTTC CASSYSGLAGVYEQYF
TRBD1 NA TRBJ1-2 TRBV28 TGTGCCAGCAGTGACATGACCTATGGACAGGGGGTTGGCTACACCTTC CASSDMTYGQGVGYTF
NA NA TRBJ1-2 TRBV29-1 TGCAGCGTTGGGGAGACGGATTCCTATGGCTACACCTTC CSVGETDSYGYTF
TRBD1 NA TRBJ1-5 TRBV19 TGTGCCAGTAGTAGCCGACAGGGGGCGGTAGGTCAGCCCCAGCATTTT CASSSRQGAVGQPQHF
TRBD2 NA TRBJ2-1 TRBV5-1 TGCGCCAGCAGCTTGGCAACTAGCGGGAGAGACAATGAGCAGTTCTTC CASSLATSGRDNEQFF
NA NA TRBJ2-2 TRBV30 TGTGCCACCCCCCGGGGGGCGCGGGACACCGGGGAGCTGTTTTTT CATPRGARDTGELFF
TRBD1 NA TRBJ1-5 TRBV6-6 TGTGCCAGCAGTTGGGGGGACAGGGATCAGCCCCAGCATTTT CASSWGDRDQPQHF
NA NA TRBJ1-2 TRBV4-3 TGCGCCAGCAGCCAAGAGACTCGGGGAGCTGGCTACACCTTC CASSQETRGAGYTF
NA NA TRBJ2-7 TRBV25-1 TGTGCCAGCAGTGAAGGAGGGACTGCTTCCTACGAGCAGTACTTC CASSEGGTASYEQYF
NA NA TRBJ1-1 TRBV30 TGTGCCTGGAGCAGGTCTGGGAACACTGAAGCTTTCTTT CAWSRSGNTEAFF
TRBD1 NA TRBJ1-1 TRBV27 TGTGCCAGCAGCCCCCGACAGGGGCGAAGGACTGAAGCTTTCTTT CASSPRQGRRTEAFF
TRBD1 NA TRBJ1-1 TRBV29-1 TGCAGCGTAGCAACAGGGGGTGGGAACACTGAAGCTTTCTTT CSVATGGGNTEAFF
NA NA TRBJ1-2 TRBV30 TGTGCCTGGAGTGTATCGGGAAGTTACACCTTC CAWSVSGSYTF
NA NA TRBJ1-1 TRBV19 TGTGCCAGTAGTCCCCCGGAAGGTCTACCTGAAGCTTTCTTT CASSPPEGLPEAFF
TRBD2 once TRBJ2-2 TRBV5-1 TGCGCCAGCAGCTTCCGGGGACTAGCGGGAGAGGCCACCGGGGAGCTGTTTTTT CASSFRGLAGEATGELFF
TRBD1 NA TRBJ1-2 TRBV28 TGTGCCAGCAGTTCGCCTCTGGGACAGGGCTTACAAGCGTATGGCTACACCTTC CASSSPLGQGLQAYGYTF
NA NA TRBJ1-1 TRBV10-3 TGTGCCATCAGTGGGACCATCATGAACACTGAAGCTTTCTTT CAISGTIMNTEAFF
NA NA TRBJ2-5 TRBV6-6 TGTGCCAGCAGCCTAAAACGCGGGGAGACCCAGTACTTC CASSLKRGETQYF
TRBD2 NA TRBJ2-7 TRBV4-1 TGCGCCAGCAGCCAGGAGGGCATAGCGGGTCGGGTGAGCTCCTACGAGCAGTACTTC CASSQEGIAGRVSSYEQYF